These 25 T cell receptor beta chains were sequenced from one sample in a study of blood T cell repertoires in COVID-19. The repertoire was sequenced with immunoSEQ multiplex PCR; TCRdb's copy has only in-frame clones and lacks some. The data show tens of thousands of clones, roughly 90% seen once. Material for sequencing was peripheral blood. The source of these receptors is a human donor in a cohort sampled during active COVID-19.

This CDR3 is CASSLGGSRGQPQHF. In nucleotides, the CDR3 is TGTGCCAGCAGCTTAGGAGGGAGTCGAGGTCAGCCCCAGCATTTT. The chain has TRBV11-2 and TRBJ1-5; D remains ambiguous. CDR1 is SGHAT, CDR2 FQNNGV, per germline. V shed 1 base and J shed 6 bases, with 13 bases lying between them. This CDR3 is 15 amino acids long.

The chain joins TRBV5-5 to TRBJ2-1, with unresolved D. The germline CDR1 and CDR2 sequences are SGHKS and YYEKEE (reference sequence). V was shortened by 4 bases and J by 6 bases, with 17 bases between the two germline ends. The CDR3 sequence is 15 residues long. The CDR3 DNA reads as TGTGCCAGCAGCCCCCCCCATACCCTACCCAATGAGCAGTTCTTC. It yields the protein CASSPPHTLPNEQFF.

The chain has TRBV30 and TRBJ1-4; perhaps TRBD1 as D (6 bases). Germline CDR1 and CDR2: GTSNPN and SVGIG (reference sequence). This CDR3 region has 15 residues. V was clipped by 0 bases and J by 8 bases, with 16 bases between them. The CDR3 region is CAWSVPHRVEEKLFF. The DNA of the CDR3 is TGTGCCTGGAGTGTACCCCACAGGGTGGAAGAAAAACTGTTTTTT. The full variable domain, in which reference TRBV30 and TRBJ1-4 provide the parts outside the CDR3, is SQTIHQWPATLVQPVGSPLSLECTVEGTSNPNLYWYRQAAGRGLQLLFYSVGIGQISSEVPQNLSASRPQDRQFILSSKKLLLSDSGFYLCAWSVPHRVEEKLFFGSGTQLSVL.

The V gene is TRBV4-3, the J gene TRBJ1-1; D gene unclear. The V end lost 4 bases, the J end lost 1 base, and 13 bases lay between the germline ends. Germline V gives CDR1 LGHNA, CDR2 YSLEER. This CDR3 spans 15 amino acids. The CDR3 region has the DNA TGCGCCAGCAGCCCCTCCTTGGGCAGGAACACTGAAGCTTTCTTT. Translated: CASSPSLGRNTEAFF.

The V gene is TRBV5-6, the J gene TRBJ2-3; D not resolved. The CDR3 runs to 15 residues. CDR1 and CDR2 (germline): SGHDT, YYEEEE. The V end lost 4 bases, the J end lost 1 base, and 13 bases lay between the germline ends. The CDR3 DNA reads as TGTGCCAGCAGCCGTACACCCTCCGGCACAGATACGCAGTATTTT. Translating it yields CASSRTPSGTDTQYF. The full variable domain, rest sourced from reference TRBV5-6 and TRBJ2-3, is DAGVTQSPTHLIKTRGQQVTLRCSPKSGHDTVSWYQQALGQGPQFIFQYYEEEERQRGNFPDRFSGHQFPNYSSELNVNALLLGDSALYLCASSRTPSGTDTQYFGPGTRLTVL.

The chain carries TRBV19 and TRBJ1-3; TRBD1 might be the D (5 bases). V was pared by 6 bases and J by 0 bases, with 9 bases between. Germline V gene lookup returns CDR1 LNHDA and CDR2 SQIVND (reference sequence). The length of the CDR3 is 14 residues. The CDR3 coding sequence is TGTGCCAGTAGCCCGGACACCTCTGGAAACACCATATATTTT. Amino acid sequence: CASSPDTSGNTIYF. Complete variable domain (other parts from reference TRBV19 and TRBJ1-3): DGGITQSPKYLFRKEGQNVTLSCEQNLNHDAMYWYRQDPGQGLRLIYYSQIVNDFQKGDIAEGYSVSREKKESFPLTVTSAQKNPTAFYLCASSPDTSGNTIYFGEGSWLTVV.

The sample holds a few counts of this clone. The chain employs TRBV5-4 and TRBJ2-2; TRBD2 is a possible D gene (6 bases). V was trimmed by 6 bases and J by 4 bases, leaving 10 bases between them. The CDR3 sequence is 13 residues long. Germline CDR1 and CDR2: SGHNT and YYREEE (reference sequence). CDR3 coding DNA: TGTGCCAGCACGCGGGGAGTCACCGGGGAGCTGTTTTTT. It yields the protein CASTRGVTGELFF.

The rearrangement links TRBV25-1 to TRBJ1-2, with 7 bases identical to TRBD1. This CDR3 is 16 amino acids long. After removal of 5 bases from V and 3 bases from J, the junction contained 12 bases not matched to a gene. Germline values: CDR1 MGHDK, CDR2 SYGVNS. Here the CDR3 reads CASSPRRGQHDYGYTF. DNA for the CDR3: TGTGCCAGCAGTCCGCGTAGGGGACAGCATGACTATGGCTACACCTTC.

This chain uses TRBV7-9 with TRBJ2-7; TRBD1 might be the D (6 bases). The CDR3 spans 16 residues. The germline gives CDR1 SEHNR, CDR2 FQNEAQ (reference sequence). Trimming left V 2 bases short and J 3 bases short, with 17 bases between. Here the CDR3 reads CASSLLQGKHDYEQYF. CDR3 in DNA: TGTGCCAGCAGCTTACTACAGGGAAAGCACGACTACGAGCAGTACTTC.

This chain joins TRBV6-5 and TRBJ2-7, with TRBD1 matching 8 bases. Germline trimming cut 6 bases from V and 3 bases from J; bases unmatched to any gene: 10. The CDR3 extends over 15 amino acids. The V gene's germline CDR1 is MNHEY and CDR2 SVGAGI. CDR3 region: CASRLTGVGVYEQYF. CDR3 bases: TGTGCCAGCAGACTGACAGGGGTTGGAGTCTACGAGCAGTACTTC.

The chain uses TRBV20-1 and TRBJ1-1; TRBD1 agrees at 7 bases. Germline V gene sequence: CDR1 DFQATT, CDR2 SNEGSKA (reference sequence). The CDR3 length is 14 residues. Trimming removed 3 bases from V and 0 bases from J; junction bases left unmatched: 4. This chain's CDR3 is CSASRDSMNTEAFF. CDR3 DNA sequence: TGCAGTGCTAGTAGGGACAGCATGAACACTGAAGCTTTCTTT.

This clone is medium-sized (0.01 to 0.1%) by share. The chain is built from TRBV18 and TRBJ1-6; D might be TRBD1 (6 bases). The germline V gene encodes CDR1 KGHSH and CDR2 LQKENI. The V end was cut by 0 bases, the J end by 0 bases, with 6 bases between. CDR3 length: 16 amino acids. The CDR3 nucleotides are TGTGCCAGCTCACCACCACAGGGCTCCTATAATTCACCCCTCCACTTT. It encodes CASSPPQGSYNSPLHF.

The chain joins TRBV19 to TRBJ2-1; no reliable D call. CDR1 is LNHDA, CDR2 SQIVND, per germline (reference sequence). This CDR3 region has 14 residues. V was trimmed by 3 bases and J by 7 bases, leaving 13 bases between them. CDR3 DNA: TGTGCCAGTAGTATCCCCTCTTACATTAATGAGCAGTTCTTC. Translation: CASSIPSYINEQFF.

The chain links TRBV5-4 to TRBJ1-3, with D perhaps matching TRBD1 (6 bases). The CDR3 length is 15 residues. Germline assignment: CDR1 SGHNT and CDR2 YYREEE (reference sequence). The V end was cut by 5 bases, the J end by 4 bases, with 16 bases between. The CDR3 DNA sequence: TGTGCCAGCAGTCGCCCGGCAGGGGAAGGAAACACCATATATTTT. Translating it yields CASSRPAGEGNTIYF.

This chain connects TRBV3-1 (or the pseudogene TRBV3-2) to TRBJ2-1; D perhaps matches TRBD2 (6 bases). This CDR3 is 20 amino acids long. The germline gives CDR1 LGHDT, CDR2 YNNKEL (reference sequence). The V end lost 4 bases, the J end lost 4 bases, and 29 bases lay between the germline ends. CDR3 sequence: CASSPHGGTHFRPGYNEQFF. The CDR3 nucleotides read TGTGCCAGCAGCCCCCACGGGGGAACCCATTTCAGGCCCGGGTACAATGAGCAGTTCTTC.

This chain connects TRBV6-5 to TRBJ1-3, with a possible D match to TRBD1 (5 bases). This CDR3 has 16 amino acids. V shed 3 bases and J shed 0 bases, with 12 bases lying between them. CDR1 is MNHEY and CDR2 is SVGAGI in the germline V gene. For the CDR3, the DNA is TGTGCCAGCAGTTATTGGGGCCCCAACTCTGGAAACACCATATATTTT. This gives the protein CASSYWGPNSGNTIYF.

The gene calls are TRBV4-3 and TRBJ2-7; 8 positions agree with TRBD1. The CDR3 totals 14 residues. V trimming: 3 bases; J trimming: 6 bases; junction bases outside the gene matches: 7. The germline V gene has CDR1 LGHNA and CDR2 YSLEER. CDR3 DNA sequence: TGCGCCAGCAGCCAGGACAGGGTCGGCGGCGAGCAGTACTTC. Translation gives CASSQDRVGGEQYF.

This clone appeared a single time. This rearrangement joins TRBV7-2 to TRBJ2-3; D may be TRBD2 (6 bases). The CDR3 runs to 15 residues. V lost 4 bases and J 7 bases, leaving 18 bases between the germline ends. The V gene's germline CDR1 is SGHTA and CDR2 FQGNSA. For the CDR3, the DNA is TGTGCCAGCAGCTCCGGTGGGGGGTCCGGTTATACGCAGTATTTT. It is translated as CASSSGGGSGYTQYF.

The chain links TRBV7-2 to TRBJ1-5; possibly TRBD1 for D (6 bases). V lost 1 base and J 3 bases, leaving 13 bases between the germline ends. This CDR3 contains 16 residues. CDR1 and CDR2 (germline): SGHTA, FQGNSA. CDR3 DNA: TGTGCCAGCAGCTTAGGGGGGGGCCCTAACAATCAGCCCCAGCATTTT. Its translation: CASSLGGGPNNQPQHF. Based on the CDR3 plus reference TRBV7-2 and TRBJ1-5, the full variable domain is GAGVSQSPSNKVTEKGKDVELRCDPISGHTALYWYRQSLGQGLEFLIYFQGNSAPDKSGLPSDRFSAERTGGSVSTLTIQRTQQEDSAVYLCASSLGGGPNNQPQHFGDGTRLSIL.

The chain joins TRBV6-6 to TRBJ1-6; 10 positions match TRBD1. V shed 11 bases and J 7 bases; nucleotides not matched to a gene: 5. CDR3 length: 13 residues. Germline lookup yields CDR1 MNHNY and CDR2 SVGAGI (reference sequence). CDR3 sequence reads: CAGAGQGNSPLHF. Written as DNA, the CDR3 is TGTGCCGGGGCGGGACAGGGGAATTCACCCCTCCACTTT.

CDR3 region: CASSPGQNNQPQHF. The DNA for the CDR3 is TGTGCCAGCTCACCTGGACAGAACAATCAGCCCCAGCATTTT. The chain employs TRBV18 and TRBJ1-5, with D perhaps TRBD1 (6 bases). V shed 3 bases and J shed 3 bases, with 9 bases lying between them. This CDR3 has 14 residues. Germline values: CDR1 KGHSH, CDR2 LQKENI.

The CDR3 DNA reads TGTGCCAGCAGCTTGACAGGGGGCAACACCGGGGAGCTGTTTTTT. Protein: CASSLTGGNTGELFF. The V call is TRBV5-4, the J call TRBJ2-2; TRBD1 agrees at 9 bases. Trimming cost V 1 base and J 2 bases; bases outside gene matches: 0. This CDR3 contains 15 residues. Germline loops: CDR1 SGHNT, CDR2 YYREEE (reference sequence).

The V and J genes are TRBV18 and TRBJ2-7; D is perhaps TRBD1 (6 bases). Trimming cost V 6 bases and J 6 bases, with 21 bases left between them. The CDR3 consists of 15 residues. Per the germline V gene, CDR1 is KGHSH and CDR2 is LQKENI. The CDR3 bases are TGTGCCAGCTCCCAGGGGCACAGCGATTTGGGCGAGCAGTACTTC. Translated, it gives CASSQGHSDLGEQYF.

The CDR3: CASSLAGTVPKYSNQPQHF. The CDR3 DNA reads as TGTGCCAGCAGCCTCGCCGGGACAGTCCCTAAATATAGCAATCAGCCCCAGCATTTT. The rearrangement uses TRBV7-2 and TRBJ1-5; 7 bases match TRBD1. Trimming took 5 bases from V and 0 from J; bases not matched to a gene: 16. The CDR3 has 19 residues. CDR1 SGHTA and CDR2 FQGNSA come from the germline V gene.

The chain recombines TRBV5-1 with TRBJ1-1; D ambiguous. The CDR3 runs to 14 residues. V was clipped by 0 bases and J by 7 bases, with 13 bases between them. The V gene's germline CDR1 is SGHRS and CDR2 YFSETQ. Written as DNA, the CDR3 is TGCGCCAGCAGCTTGGAGTCGTCCACCGGTGAAGCTTTCTTT. Residues: CASSLESSTGEAFF.